These 27 T cell receptor beta chains were all obtained from the same sample, sequenced in a study of cytomegalovirus exposure and HLA in healthy donors. The PCR used 60 Vbeta and 13 Jbeta primers. Produced via immunoSEQ multiplex PCR; TCRdb's table is partial and in-frame only. The sample has more than 150,000 clones, 70% to 85% seen once; the top ten hold approximately 1.2%. Sequencing was done on a sample of PBMCs. The receptors were sampled from a girl aged 2-10 years in good health and CMV-seropositive.

The chain recombines TRBV11-3 with TRBJ2-4, with TRBD1 as a possible D gene (6 bases). The V gene's germline CDR1 is SGHNT and CDR2 YENEEA. Trimming left V 4 bases short and J 1 base short, with 20 bases between. This CDR3 has 18 residues. This chain's CDR3 is CASSCQWAGDGAKNIQYF. The CDR3 DNA is TGTGCCAGCAGCTGTCAATGGGCAGGGGATGGGGCCAAAAACATTCAGTACTTC. Full variable domain (outside the CDR3, taken from reference TRBV11-3 and TRBJ2-4): EAGVVQSPRYKIIEKKQPVAFWCNPISGHNTLYWYLQNLGQGPELLIRYENEEAVDDSQLPKDRFSAERLKGVDSTLKIQPAELGDSAVYLCASSCQWAGDGAKNIQYFGAGTRLSVL.

The chain joins TRBV15 to TRBJ2-1; D gene ambiguous. The germline V gene has CDR1 LNHNV and CDR2 YYDKDF (reference sequence). The CDR3 spans 16 residues. The V end lost 0 bases, the J end lost 3 bases, and 12 bases lay between the germline ends. For the CDR3, the DNA is TGTGCCACCAGCAGAGAAGAGATTACCTTCTACAATGAGCAGTTCTTC. Amino acids: CATSREEITFYNEQFF.

The rearrangement links TRBV5-5 to TRBJ1-3; D is ambiguous. Germline CDR1 and CDR2: SGHKS and YYEKEE (reference sequence). Trimming took off 0 bases at V and 1 base at J, with 11 bases between the two ends. The CDR3 runs to 16 residues. The CDR3 DNA reads TGTGCCAGCAGCTTGGTAGAGGGAAGATCTGGAAACACCATATATTTT. Translation: CASSLVEGRSGNTIYF. The variable domain in full, completed from reference TRBV5-5 and TRBJ1-3, reads DAGVTQSPTHLIKTRGQQVTLRCSPISGHKSVSWYQQVLGQGPQFIFQYYEKEERGRGNFPDRFSARQFPNYSSELNVNALLLGDSALYLCASSLVEGRSGNTIYFGEGSWLTVV.

This chain uses TRBV9 with TRBJ1-2; 7 bases align to TRBD1. From germline, CDR1 is SGDLS and CDR2 YYNGEE. The CDR3 has 12 amino acids. V trimming: 2 bases; J trimming: 8 bases; junction bases outside the gene matches: 3. The CDR3 nucleotides are TGTGCCAGCAGCGTCACAGGGGTCGGCTACACCTTC. It codes for CASSVTGVGYTF.

A few counts support this clone. This chain links TRBV6-5 with TRBJ1-2; D is unresolved. Germline CDR1 and CDR2: MNHEY and SVGAGI. The CDR3 covers 13 residues. Trimming took off 6 bases at V and 4 bases at J, with 12 bases between the two ends. The CDR3 spells CASRPDMIYGYTF. CDR3 DNA sequence: TGTGCCAGCAGACCTGACATGATCTATGGCTACACCTTC.

The chain couples TRBV6-1 to TRBJ2-5, with unresolved D. Germline V gene data show CDR1 as MNHNS and CDR2 as SASEGT. V lost 7 bases, J lost 5 bases, and 11 bases lay in between. This CDR3 comprises 12 residues. Here the CDR3 reads CASIENSETQYF. In DNA form, the CDR3 reads TGTGCCAGCATCGAGAACTCGGAGACCCAGTACTTC.

The V and J genes are TRBV2 and TRBJ2-7, with TRBD2 matching over 12 bases. V dropped 2 bases and J dropped 3; count of bases not matched to a gene: 5. The CDR3 covers 16 residues. CDR1 SNHLY and CDR2 FYNNEI come from the germline V gene. For the CDR3, the DNA is TGTGCCAGCAGTGAATCGGCTAGCGGGGGGGACTACGAGCAGTACTTC. This codes for CASSESASGGDYEQYF.

This clone has a handful of counts. The chain couples TRBV6-1 to TRBJ1-5, with D possibly TRBD1 on 6 matching bases. The germline gives CDR1 MNHNS, CDR2 SASEGT. The CDR3 runs to 15 residues. V was clipped by 6 bases and J by 0 bases, with 12 bases between them. The DNA of the CDR3 is TGTGCCAGCAGCCCGACAGGTTTTAGCAATCAGCCCCAGCATTTT. Amino acids: CASSPTGFSNQPQHF.

The chain joins TRBV2 to TRBJ1-2; 8 bases align to TRBD1. Germline CDR1 SNHLY, CDR2 FYNNEI. The V gene end was trimmed by 6 bases and the J gene end by 7 bases; junction bases not matched to a gene: 4. This CDR3 spans 12 amino acids. CDR3 in amino acids: CASSNTGGGYTF. In nucleotides, the CDR3 is TGTGCCAGCAGCAATACAGGGGGTGGCTACACCTTC. Using reference TRBV2 and TRBJ1-2 for the parts outside the CDR3, the full variable domain is EPEVTQTPSHQVTQMGQEVILRCVPISNHLYFYWYRQILGQKVEFLVSFYNNEISEKSEIFDDQFSVERPDGSNFTLKIRSTKLEDSAMYFCASSNTGGGYTFGSGTRLTVV.

This clone was seen a single time. The chain recombines TRBV6-6 with TRBJ2-7; 8 bases are shared with TRBD2. Trimming removed 6 bases from V and 1 base from J; junction bases left unmatched: 2. Germline-derived CDR1 and CDR2 are MNHNY and SVGAGI (reference sequence). This CDR3 region has 13 residues. The CDR3 nucleotides read TGTGCCAGCAGGAGCGGGGGTTCCTACGAGCAGTACTTC. As protein: CASRSGGSYEQYF.

The chain has TRBV4-1 and TRBJ2-3, with 8 positions matching TRBD1. The V gene's germline CDR1 is MGHRA and CDR2 YSYEKL. CDR3 length equals 16 residues. Unmatched junction bases numbered 9, after V lost 3 bases and J lost 4 bases. CDR3 residues: CASSQAQGAAADTQYF. CDR3 coding DNA: TGCGCCAGCAGCCAGGCGCAGGGGGCGGCCGCAGATACGCAGTATTTT.

The V call is TRBV2, the J call TRBJ1-4; perhaps TRBD1 as D (6 bases). Trimming cost V 4 bases and J 3 bases, with 9 bases left between them. Germline lookup yields CDR1 SNHLY and CDR2 FYNNEI. CDR3 size: 14 residues. CDR3 amino acids: CASSVGASNEKLFF. DNA of the CDR3: TGTGCCAGCAGTGTGGGGGCGTCTAATGAAAAACTGTTTTTT.

The rearrangement uses TRBV27 and TRBJ1-2; TRBD1 matches at 7 bases. There are 12 residues in the CDR3. J was trimmed by 8 bases and V by 3 bases; bases with no gene match: 3. Germline V CDR1 and CDR2: MNHEY, SMNVEV (reference sequence). The CDR3 reads CASSLTGNGYTF. The CDR3 region has the DNA TGTGCCAGCAGTTTGACAGGGAACGGCTACACCTTC.

The chain couples TRBV30 to TRBJ1-1; D possibly corresponds to TRBD1 (6 bases). In germline, CDR1 is GTSNPN, CDR2 SVGIG (reference sequence). With 4 bases removed from V and 0 bases from J, the gap between germline ends came to 9 bases. The CDR3 has 13 amino acids. The CDR3 here is CAWTGQLNTEAFF. In DNA form, the CDR3 reads TGTGCCTGGACCGGACAGTTGAACACTGAAGCTTTCTTT.

The chain employs TRBV6-4 and TRBJ1-1; tentatively, D is TRBD1 (5 bases). The CDR3 sequence is 15 residues long. Deletions cut 0 bases from V and 3 bases from J, with 11 bases between. Germline V gene sequence: CDR1 MRHNA, CDR2 SNTAGT. CDR3 nucleotide sequence: TGTGCCAGCAGTGACTCACATGGGGGGGACACTGAAGCTTTCTTT. This gives the protein CASSDSHGGDTEAFF.

The rearrangement links TRBV19 to TRBJ1-2; D perhaps matches TRBD1 (6 bases). V was cut by 4 bases and J by 4 bases, with 13 bases left in between. This CDR3 has 14 residues. Germline lookup yields CDR1 LNHDA and CDR2 SQIVND (reference sequence). CDR3 sequence: CASSTTGPPYGYTF. The CDR3 region has the DNA TGTGCCAGTAGTACGACAGGACCTCCCTATGGCTACACCTTC.

This clone was recorded only once. J is TRBJ1-4 and V is TRBV5-1; D is unresolved. The V and J ends lost 7 bases and 0 bases respectively, with 13 bases between them. In germline, CDR1 is SGHRS, CDR2 YFSETQ. The CDR3 contains 15 residues. The CDR3 protein is CASSTEVATNEKLFF. The CDR3, as DNA: TGCGCCAGCTCTACCGAAGTTGCAACTAATGAAAAACTGTTTTTT.

The chain is built from TRBV19 and TRBJ1-2; unclear D gene. Germline loops: CDR1 LNHDA, CDR2 SQIVND (reference sequence). This CDR3 contains 15 residues. Trimming took 2 bases from V and 8 from J, leaving 18 bases between them. The CDR3 region is CASSIRYGGVIGYTF. The DNA of the CDR3 is TGTGCCAGTAGTATAAGGTACGGCGGGGTTATCGGCTACACCTTC.

This chain uses TRBV5-1 with TRBJ2-2; TRBD1 is a possible D gene (5 bases). The CDR3 totals 13 residues. The germline V gene encodes CDR1 SGHRS and CDR2 YFSETQ. With 4 bases removed from V and 3 bases from J, the gap between germline ends came to 7 bases. The CDR3 spells CASSPQDTGELFF. In DNA, the CDR3 is TGCGCCAGCAGCCCACAGGACACCGGGGAGCTGTTTTTT.

This sequence joins TRBV4-1 and TRBJ1-1; D is unclear. V was clipped by 4 bases and J by 4 bases, with 13 bases between them. CDR1 is MGHRA, CDR2 YSYEKL, per germline. This CDR3 contains 14 residues. The CDR3 spells CASSLTHSGTEAFF. Here the CDR3 DNA reads TGCGCCAGCAGCCTAACACACTCAGGCACTGAAGCTTTCTTT.

The chain combines TRBV30 with TRBJ2-7; 11 positions agree with TRBD1. Germline lookup yields CDR1 GTSNPN and CDR2 SVGIG (reference sequence). V lost 3 bases and J lost 9; bases outside the gene matches: 7. This CDR3 region has 13 residues. The CDR3: CAWSKGQGGGQYF. In nucleotides, the CDR3 is TGTGCCTGGAGCAAGGGACAGGGGGGCGGGCAGTACTTC.

This chain links TRBV5-1 with TRBJ2-7; D possibly corresponds to TRBD1 (6 bases). CDR1 is SGHRS and CDR2 is YFSETQ in the germline V gene. Trimming cost V 0 bases and J 3 bases, with 16 bases left between them. The CDR3 consists of 16 residues. The CDR3 here is CASSLAVGQRYYEQYF. The CDR3 DNA reads TGCGCCAGCAGCTTGGCCGTAGGACAGAGGTACTACGAGCAGTACTTC.

This chain uses TRBV4-2 with TRBJ1-2, with D possibly being TRBD1 (6 bases). CDR3 size: 14 residues. Germline V CDR1 and CDR2: LGHNA, YNFKEQ. With 2 bases removed from V and 4 bases from J, the gap between germline ends came to 11 bases. CDR3 sequence: CASSQTGQAYGYTF. In DNA, the CDR3 is TGTGCCAGCAGCCAAACGGGACAAGCCTATGGCTACACCTTC.

The CDR3: CASSFPGTGGSPLHF. In DNA, the CDR3 is TGTGCCAGCAGCTTCCCCGGGACAGGGGGTTCACCCCTCCACTTT. V gene TRBV5-6 combines with J gene TRBJ1-6; 11 bases are shared with TRBD1. CDR3 size: 15 residues. Germline V gene lookup returns CDR1 SGHDT and CDR2 YYEEEE. Trimming removed 2 bases from V and 9 bases from J; junction bases left unmatched: 4.

The chain combines TRBV6-5 with TRBJ2-2; TRBD2 agrees at 9 bases. Germline V gene lookup returns CDR1 MNHEY and CDR2 SVGAGI. V lost 5 bases, J lost 7 bases, and 8 bases stayed unmatched. This CDR3 is built from 15 residues. The CDR3 spells CASSPIAGVVGELFF. CDR3 nucleotide sequence: TGTGCCAGCAGTCCGATAGCGGGAGTGGTCGGGGAGCTGTTTTTT.

V gene TRBV7-9 combines with J gene TRBJ1-1, with D hard to call. V was cut by 10 bases and J by 4 bases, with 16 bases left in between. CDR1 is SEHNR, CDR2 FQNEAQ, per germline (reference sequence). This CDR3 spans 13 amino acids. For the CDR3, the DNA is TGTGCCACACTTATGGTCTTGCGCACTGAAGCTTTCTTT. Residues: CATLMVLRTEAFF.

The J gene is TRBJ2-7, the V gene TRBV5-6, with TRBD1 matching 8 bases. The V segment lost 4 bases and the J segment 0 bases; nucleotides outside the gene matches: 12. The germline V gene encodes CDR1 SGHDT and CDR2 YYEEEE. This CDR3 has 17 amino acids. CDR3 in amino acids: CASSPGLRTGSSYEQYF. CDR3 DNA: TGTGCCAGCAGCCCCGGTCTTAGGACAGGGAGCTCCTACGAGCAGTACTTC.